Shown below are 14 T cell receptor beta chains from a single sample sequenced in a study of beta chain features in type 1 diabetes. Expressed TCRB transcripts were sequenced after all isolated RNA was converted to cDNA. Only in-frame clones appear in the TCRdb table, and some are missing; sequencing was by immunoSEQ multiplex PCR. The data hold fewer than 150,000 clones, with 6.9% observed a single time. Sequencing used central memory CD4+ T cells from blood. The receptors were sampled from a woman in her thirties in good health.

Points on this clone: The sample has other DNA sequences that encode this CDR3 too. The rearrangement links TRBV10-3 to TRBJ1-2, with unresolved D. Deletions cut 3 bases from V and 3 bases from J, with 8 bases between. This CDR3 has 13 residues. CDR1 and CDR2 from the germline V gene are ENHRY and SYGVKD. CDR3 nucleotides: TGTGCCATCAGTGAAGAGGGCGACTATGGCTACACCTTC. Translation gives CAISEEGDYGYTF.

This sequence joins TRBV18 and TRBJ1-1; tentative D call: TRBD1 (5 bases). Trimming removed 2 bases at V and 3 bases at J, with 13 bases between. Germline V lookup: CDR1 KGHSH, CDR2 LQKENI. CDR3 length equals 15 residues. CDR3 sequence: CASSPNRGSDTEAFF. The DNA of the CDR3 is TGTGCCAGCTCACCAAATAGGGGCTCGGACACTGAAGCTTTCTTT.

This clone was counted a few times. CDR3 sequence reads: CATSRGGASGGKGEQFF. Written as DNA, the CDR3 is TGTGCCACCAGCAGAGGGGGGGCCTCGGGGGGAAAGGGCGAGCAGTTCTTC. The V call is TRBV15, the J call TRBJ2-1, with a tentative D call TRBD2 (7 bases). CDR3 length: 17 residues. Trimming removed 1 base at V and 10 bases at J, with 23 bases between. The germline gives CDR1 LNHNV, CDR2 YYDKDF (reference sequence).

The chain recombines TRBV7-2 with TRBJ2-3; 12 bases fit TRBD2. CDR1 and CDR2 (germline): SGHTA, FQGNSA. CDR3 length: 15 residues. J was trimmed by 4 bases and V by 8 bases; bases with no gene match: 7. The CDR3 nucleotides read TGTGCCAGCGGGATCCGGACTAGCGGGGCAGATACGCAGTATTTT. Its protein product is CASGIRTSGADTQYF.

The chain combines TRBV7-9 with TRBJ2-3, with 7 bases that match TRBD1. Germline CDR1 is SEHNR and CDR2 is FQNEAQ (reference sequence). The CDR3 is 16 amino acids. J gave up 0 bases and V 5 bases, and 8 bases lay outside the gene matches. The CDR3 DNA is TGTGCCAGCAGCGCACTCGGACAGGTTAGCACAGATACGCAGTATTTT. Translation gives CASSALGQVSTDTQYF.

The rearrangement uses TRBV5-1 and TRBJ1-1; D gene ambiguous. Trimming shortened V by 3 bases and J by 1 base, and 13 bases separated the two germline ends. The CDR3 has 15 residues. Germline values: CDR1 SGHRS, CDR2 YFSETQ. The DNA of the CDR3 is TGCGCCAGCAGCTCCCAAGGAGCGGGGAACACTGAAGCTTTCTTT. It yields the protein CASSSQGAGNTEAFF.

This clone was observed a handful of times. CDR3 in amino acids: CASSDGSYSNQPQHF. In nucleotides, the CDR3 is TGTGCCAGCAGTGACGGGTCCTATAGCAATCAGCCCCAGCATTTT. The chain joins TRBV2 to TRBJ1-5; D gene uncertain. CDR1 SNHLY and CDR2 FYNNEI come from the germline V gene. Trimming left V 3 bases short and J 0 bases short, with 9 bases between. The CDR3 is made up of 15 amino acids.

The chain recombines TRBV7-2 with TRBJ2-7; possibly TRBD2 for D (5 bases). V was trimmed by 3 bases and J by 7 bases, leaving 19 bases between them. The CDR3 covers 15 residues. CDR1 SGHTA and CDR2 FQGNSA come from the germline V gene. CDR3 in DNA: TGTGCCAGCAGCTTTGAGGTGGGAGTCTCTCATGAGCAGTACTTC. It encodes CASSFEVGVSHEQYF.

V and J are TRBV30 and TRBJ2-5; TRBD1 agrees at 11 bases. The CDR3 sequence is 14 residues long. Germline V gene sequence: CDR1 GTSNPN, CDR2 SVGIG (reference sequence). J gave up 4 bases and V 6 bases, and 7 bases lay outside the gene matches. The CDR3 DNA reads as TGTGCCTGCCTAGGACAGGGGGCGGGAGAGACCCAGTACTTC. Translated: CACLGQGAGETQYF.

This clone was counted many times. The chain links TRBV2 to TRBJ2-5; no reliable D call. Deletions cut 2 bases from V and 7 bases from J, with 8 bases between. Germline CDR1 is SNHLY and CDR2 is FYNNEI. The CDR3 covers 12 residues. The CDR3 here is CASSERAGTQYF. CDR3 coding DNA: TGTGCCAGCAGTGAAAGAGCAGGGACCCAGTACTTC. The full variable domain, completed using reference TRBV2 and TRBJ2-5, is EPEVTQTPSHQVTQMGQEVILRCVPISNHLYFYWYRQILGQKVEFLVSFYNNEISEKSEIFDDQFSVERPDGSNFTLKIRSTKLEDSAMYFCASSERAGTQYFGPGTRLLVL.

The chain combines TRBV6-5 with TRBJ1-2, with D perhaps TRBD1 (5 bases). Germline loops: CDR1 MNHEY, CDR2 SVGAGI. V dropped 2 bases and J dropped 4 bases, with 11 bases sitting between them. The CDR3 sequence is 14 residues long. Here the CDR3 DNA reads TGTGCCAGCAGTTACGGCAGGGAAGGCTATGGCTACACCTTC. This translates into CASSYGREGYGYTF.

In this sample, this clone turned up many times. The V gene is TRBV11-2, the J gene TRBJ2-7; 11 bases line up with TRBD2. Germline assignment: CDR1 SGHAT and CDR2 FQNNGV. The CDR3 covers 15 residues. V trimming: 4 bases; J trimming: 2 bases; junction bases outside the gene matches: 4. CDR3 sequence (DNA): TGTGCCAGCAGCTCACAACTAGCGGGAGCCTACGAGCAGTACTTC. As protein: CASSSQLAGAYEQYF.

The chain combines TRBV7-9 with TRBJ2-5; maybe TRBD1 (5 bases). The CDR3 contains 14 residues. V lost 5 bases and J lost 3, with 13 bases in between. Germline values: CDR1 SEHNR, CDR2 FQNEAQ (reference sequence). This CDR3 is CASSTRQTEETQYF. CDR3 bases: TGTGCCAGCAGCACCCGACAGACCGAAGAGACCCAGTACTTC.

The table lists this clone with many counts. The genes are TRBV30 and TRBJ2-1, with D uncertain. Germline assignment: CDR1 GTSNPN and CDR2 SVGIG (reference sequence). The CDR3 extends over 12 amino acids. Trimming stripped 4 bases from V and 3 bases from J, with 7 bases between. The CDR3, as DNA: TGTGCCTGGATCCCCGGCTACAATGAGCAGTTCTTC. It is translated as CAWIPGYNEQFF.